A single sample gave rise to the 16 T cell receptor beta chains below, sequenced in a study of cytomegalovirus exposure and HLA in healthy donors. The primer mix had 60 Vbeta and 13 Jbeta primers. TCRdb's table, derived via immunoSEQ multiplex PCR, lists solely in-frame clones and lacks some. The sample lists about 120,000 clones; around four fifths were seen once. Sample: PBMCs. Receptor source: a man in his sixties in good health and CMV-seropositive.

The chain couples TRBV5-8 to TRBJ1-2, with D unclear. CDR1 is SGHTS, CDR2 YDEGEE, per germline. Trimming removed 4 bases at V and 5 bases at J, with 9 bases between. The CDR3 runs 12 residues. For the CDR3, the DNA is TGTGCCAGCAGCCGGGATTATTATGGCTACACCTTC. Protein product: CASSRDYYGYTF.

The chain employs TRBV16 and TRBJ1-2, with a possible D match to TRBD1 (6 bases). The germline CDR1 and CDR2 sequences are KGHSY and FQNENV. CDR3 size: 15 residues. The V end lost 1 base, the J end lost 8 bases, and 17 bases lay between the germline ends. CDR3 DNA: TGTGCCAGCAGCCAATATCGACAGGCCCCTGGAGGCTACACCTTC. This gives the protein CASSQYRQAPGGYTF.

This clone was found once. V and J are TRBV6-1 and TRBJ1-1; tentatively, D is TRBD1 (5 bases). The CDR3 is made up of 12 amino acids. Trimming shortened V by 8 bases and J by 2 bases, and 9 bases separated the two germline ends. CDR1 and CDR2 (germline): MNHNS, SASEGT. CDR3 loop: CASQRGNTEAFF. In DNA form, the CDR3 reads TGTGCCAGCCAAAGGGGAAACACTGAAGCTTTCTTT.

This rearrangement joins TRBV7-2 to TRBJ2-1; D might be TRBD2 (5 bases). V shed 9 bases and J shed 1 base, with 13 bases lying between them. CDR1 is SGHTA, CDR2 FQGNSA, per germline. The CDR3 contains 14 residues. In DNA, the CDR3 is TGTGCCAGTGGCCCTAGGAGGTCCTACAATGAGCAGTTCTTC. Translation: CASGPRRSYNEQFF.

This rearrangement joins TRBV5-1 to TRBJ1-4; possibly TRBD1 for D (6 bases). This CDR3 comprises 14 residues. Germline CDR1 SGHRS, CDR2 YFSETQ. V was pared by 2 bases and J by 8 bases, with 13 bases between. Written as DNA, the CDR3 is TGCGCCAGCAGCTTCCCAGGGGCTGAGGAAAAACTGTTTTTT. Its protein is CASSFPGAEEKLFF.

This clone appeared a few times. The rearrangement joins TRBV9 to TRBJ2-7, with 13 bases identical to TRBD2. The V segment lost 3 bases and the J segment 0 bases; nucleotides outside the gene matches: 9. Germline lookup yields CDR1 SGDLS and CDR2 YYNGEE. This CDR3 comprises 18 residues. The CDR3 is CASSAMTSGRTSSYEQYF. The CDR3, as DNA: TGTGCCAGCAGCGCCATGACTAGCGGGAGGACGAGCTCCTACGAGCAGTACTTC.

The chain carries TRBV7-9 and TRBJ1-6; 10 positions match TRBD1. The junction had 8 bases not matched to a gene; V was cut back by 4 bases and J by 5 bases. Germline-derived CDR1 and CDR2 are SEHNR and FQNEAQ (reference sequence). The CDR3 covers 17 residues. DNA for the CDR3: TGTGCCAGCAGCTCCCCCCTGGGGACAGGGGATAATTCACCCCTCCACTTT. This gives the protein CASSSPLGTGDNSPLHF.

The J gene is TRBJ2-7, the V gene TRBV6-5, with a possible D match to TRBD1 (5 bases). The germline gives CDR1 MNHEY, CDR2 SVGAGI. CDR3 length equals 16 residues. Trimming took 0 bases from V and 4 from J, leaving 16 bases between them. The CDR3 loop reads CASSYSIGQGVYEQYF. Here the CDR3 DNA reads TGTGCCAGCAGTTACTCGATCGGGCAGGGTGTATACGAGCAGTACTTC.

The CDR3 reads CASSKRQGISYGYTF. Here the CDR3 DNA reads TGTGCCAGCTCCAAGCGGCAGGGGATTTCATATGGCTACACCTTC. The chain combines TRBV5-8 with TRBJ1-2; TRBD1 is a possible D gene (6 bases). Trimming shortened V by 7 bases and J by 5 bases, and 21 bases separated the two germline ends. CDR3 length equals 15 residues. Germline lookup yields CDR1 SGHTS and CDR2 YDEGEE. The full variable domain, rest sourced from reference TRBV5-8 and TRBJ1-2, is EAGVTQSPTHLIKTRGQQATLRCSPISGHTSVYWYQQALGLGLQFLLWYDEGEERNRGNFPPRFSGRQFPNYSSELNVNALELEDSALYLCASSKRQGISYGYTFGSGTRLTVV.

The rearrangement links TRBV27 to TRBJ1-2, with D tentatively TRBD1 (5 bases). Germline V gene data show CDR1 as MNHEY and CDR2 as SMNVEV (reference sequence). This CDR3 is built from 14 residues. The germline V and J ends were trimmed by 4 bases and 7 bases, with 16 bases remaining between them. The CDR3 loop is CASSSRVLGSGYTF. The CDR3 coding sequence is TGTGCCAGCAGTTCCAGGGTCCTCGGGAGTGGCTACACCTTC.

The J gene is TRBJ1-1, the V gene TRBV5-1; no firm D call. Germline CDR1 is SGHRS and CDR2 is YFSETQ. CDR3 length: 14 residues. The V end lost 2 bases, the J end lost 0 bases, and 8 bases lay between the germline ends. The CDR3 loop reads CASSFRLMNTEAFF. CDR3 DNA: TGCGCCAGCAGCTTCAGGCTAATGAACACTGAAGCTTTCTTT.

The chain links TRBV7-9 to TRBJ1-1; 10 positions match TRBD1. V was pared by 5 bases and J by 5 bases, with 8 bases of the junction left unmatched. The length of the CDR3 is 15 residues. Germline V gene lookup returns CDR1 SEHNR and CDR2 FQNEAQ (reference sequence). The CDR3 DNA is TGTGCCAGCAGCCCTACCGGGACAGGGGAGACTGAAGCTTTCTTT. Its protein product is CASSPTGTGETEAFF. The whole variable domain, filled in from reference TRBV7-9 and TRBJ1-1, reads DTGVSQNPRHKITKRGQNVTFRCDPISEHNRLYWYRQTLGQGPEFLTYFQNEAQLEKSRLLSDRFSAERPKGSFSTLEIQRTEQGDSAMYLCASSPTGTGETEAFFGQGTRLTVV.

The rearrangement joins TRBV19 to TRBJ2-3; 7 nucleotides line up with TRBD1. CDR3 length equals 13 residues. Germline V gene data show CDR1 as LNHDA and CDR2 as SQIVND (reference sequence). With V trimmed by 4 bases and J by 7 bases, 5 bases remained unmatched. In nucleotides, the CDR3 is TGTGCCAGTAGTAATCCGGACAGGAATACGCAGTATTTT. It encodes CASSNPDRNTQYF.

The chain links TRBV5-4 to TRBJ2-4, with D possibly TRBD1 on 6 matching bases. Germline CDR1 and CDR2: SGHNT and YYREEE (reference sequence). CDR3 length: 15 amino acids. The germline V and J ends were trimmed by 4 bases and 9 bases, with 20 bases remaining between them. This CDR3 is CASSPDLTGTFIQYF. The CDR3 coding sequence is TGTGCCAGCAGCCCGGACCTTACAGGGACCTTCATTCAGTACTTC.

This chain connects TRBV6-5 to TRBJ1-4, with D perhaps TRBD1 (5 bases). The CDR3 has 16 amino acids. Germline CDR1 MNHEY, CDR2 SVGAGI. Trimming shortened V by 4 bases and J by 7 bases, and 19 bases separated the two germline ends. The CDR3 reads CASSSRRTQGGEKLFF. The CDR3, as DNA: TGTGCCAGCAGTTCCCGCAGGACCCAGGGCGGTGAAAAACTGTTTTTT.

This clone was detected only a few times. The chain recombines TRBV2 with TRBJ2-5; D perhaps matches TRBD2 (5 bases). The V and J ends lost 4 bases and 5 bases respectively, with 8 bases between them. This CDR3 region has 12 residues. Germline assignment: CDR1 SNHLY and CDR2 FYNNEI. The CDR3 region has the DNA TGTGCCAGCAGTGTCCGGAGGGAGACCCAGTACTTC. Translation gives CASSVRRETQYF.